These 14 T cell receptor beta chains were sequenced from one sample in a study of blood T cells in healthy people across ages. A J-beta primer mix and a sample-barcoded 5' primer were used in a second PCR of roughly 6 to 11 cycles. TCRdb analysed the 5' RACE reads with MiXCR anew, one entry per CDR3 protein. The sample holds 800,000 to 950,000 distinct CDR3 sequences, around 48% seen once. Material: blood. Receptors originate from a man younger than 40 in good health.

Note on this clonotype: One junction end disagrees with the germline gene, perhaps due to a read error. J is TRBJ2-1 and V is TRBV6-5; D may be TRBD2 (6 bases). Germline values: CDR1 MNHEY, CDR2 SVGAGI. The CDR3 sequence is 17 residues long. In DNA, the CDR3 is TGTGCCGGCAGTTACTCGTTCGGAGGGTCCGATATGAATGAGCAGTTCTTC. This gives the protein CAGSYSFGGSDMNEQFF.

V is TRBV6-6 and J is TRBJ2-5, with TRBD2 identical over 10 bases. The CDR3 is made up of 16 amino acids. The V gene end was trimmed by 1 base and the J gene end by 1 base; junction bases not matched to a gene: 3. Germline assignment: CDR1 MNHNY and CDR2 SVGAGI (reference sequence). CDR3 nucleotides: TGTGCCAGCAGTTACTTAGCGGGGGGAAGCCAAGAGACCCAGTACTTC. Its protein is CASSYLAGGSQETQYF.

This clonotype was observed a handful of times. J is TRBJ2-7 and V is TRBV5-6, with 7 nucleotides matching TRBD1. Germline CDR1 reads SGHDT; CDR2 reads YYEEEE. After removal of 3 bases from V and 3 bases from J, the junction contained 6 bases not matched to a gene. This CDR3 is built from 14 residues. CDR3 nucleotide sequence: TGTGCCAGCAGCTACCTAGGACAGGACTACGAGCAGTACTTC. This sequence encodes CASSYLGQDYEQYF.

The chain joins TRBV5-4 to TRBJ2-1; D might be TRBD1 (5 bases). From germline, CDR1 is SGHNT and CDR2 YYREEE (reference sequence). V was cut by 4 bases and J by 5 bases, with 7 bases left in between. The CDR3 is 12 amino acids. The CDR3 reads CASSETDNEQFF. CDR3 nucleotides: TGTGCCAGCAGCGAGACAGACAATGAGCAGTTCTTC.

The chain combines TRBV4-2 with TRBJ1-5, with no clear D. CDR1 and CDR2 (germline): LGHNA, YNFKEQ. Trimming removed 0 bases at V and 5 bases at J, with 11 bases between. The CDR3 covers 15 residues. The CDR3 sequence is CASSQERWRDQPQHF. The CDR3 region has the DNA TGTGCCAGCAGCCAAGAAAGATGGAGGGATCAGCCCCAGCATTTT.

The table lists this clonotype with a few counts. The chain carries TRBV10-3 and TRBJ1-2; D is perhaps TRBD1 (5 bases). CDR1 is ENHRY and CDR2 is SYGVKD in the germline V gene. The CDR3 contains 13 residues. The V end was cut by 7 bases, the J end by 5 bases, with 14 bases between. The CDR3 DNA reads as TGTGCCATCACGGGCGACAGCTATTATGGCTACACCTTC. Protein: CAITGDSYYGYTF.

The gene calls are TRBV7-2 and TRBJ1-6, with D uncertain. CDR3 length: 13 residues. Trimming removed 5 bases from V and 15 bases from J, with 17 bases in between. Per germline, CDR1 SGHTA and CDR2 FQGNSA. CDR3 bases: TGTGCCAGCAGCGTAGAACAGCTCACAGTCCTCCACTTT. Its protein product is CASSVEQLTVLHF.

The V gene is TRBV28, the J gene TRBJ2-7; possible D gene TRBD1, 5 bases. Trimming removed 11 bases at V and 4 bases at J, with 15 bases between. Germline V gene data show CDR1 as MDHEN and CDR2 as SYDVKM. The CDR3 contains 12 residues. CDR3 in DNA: TGTGCCTCGGAAAGGGGCGGTTACGAGCAGTACTTC. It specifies CASERGGYEQYF.

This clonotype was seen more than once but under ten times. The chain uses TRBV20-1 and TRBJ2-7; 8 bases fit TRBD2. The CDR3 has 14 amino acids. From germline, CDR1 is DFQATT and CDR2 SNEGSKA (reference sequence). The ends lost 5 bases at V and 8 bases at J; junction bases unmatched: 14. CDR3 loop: CSAGSHSGVSQQYF. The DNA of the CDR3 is TGCAGTGCTGGGTCCCATAGCGGGGTCTCTCAGCAGTACTTC.

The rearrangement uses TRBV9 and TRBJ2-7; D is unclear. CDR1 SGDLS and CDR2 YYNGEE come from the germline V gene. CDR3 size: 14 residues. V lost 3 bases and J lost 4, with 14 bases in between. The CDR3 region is CASSEALYDYEQYF. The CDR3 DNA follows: TGTGCCAGCAGCGAGGCCCTATATGATTACGAGCAGTACTTC.

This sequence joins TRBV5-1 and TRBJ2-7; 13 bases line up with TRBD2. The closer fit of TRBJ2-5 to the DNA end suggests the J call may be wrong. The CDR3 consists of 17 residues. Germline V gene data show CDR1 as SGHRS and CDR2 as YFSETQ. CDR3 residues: CASSKGGLAGSGETQYF. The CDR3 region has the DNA TGCGCCAGCAGCAAGGGGGGACTAGCGGGATCAGGGGAGACCCAGTACTTC.

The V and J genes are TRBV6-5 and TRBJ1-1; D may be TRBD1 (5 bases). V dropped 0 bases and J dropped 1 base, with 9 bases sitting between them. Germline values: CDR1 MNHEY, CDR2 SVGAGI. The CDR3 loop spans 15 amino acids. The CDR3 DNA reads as TGTGCCAGCAGTTACTCTTTCGGGGGGAACACTGAAGCTTTCTTT. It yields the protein CASSYSFGGNTEAFF.

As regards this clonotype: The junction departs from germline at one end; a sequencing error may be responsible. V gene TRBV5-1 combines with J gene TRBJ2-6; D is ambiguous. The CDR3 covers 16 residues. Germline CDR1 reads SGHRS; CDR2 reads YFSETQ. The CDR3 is CASSLTAARGVNVLTF. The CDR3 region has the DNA TGCGCCAGCAGCTTGACGGCCGCCCGTGGGGTCAACGTCCTGACTTTC.

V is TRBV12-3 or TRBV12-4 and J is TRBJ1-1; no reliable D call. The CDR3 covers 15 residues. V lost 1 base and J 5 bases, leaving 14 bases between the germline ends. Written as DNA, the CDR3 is TGTGCCAGCAGTTTAGAACCGGTGACGGGGACTGAAGCTTTCTTT. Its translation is CASSLEPVTGTEAFF.